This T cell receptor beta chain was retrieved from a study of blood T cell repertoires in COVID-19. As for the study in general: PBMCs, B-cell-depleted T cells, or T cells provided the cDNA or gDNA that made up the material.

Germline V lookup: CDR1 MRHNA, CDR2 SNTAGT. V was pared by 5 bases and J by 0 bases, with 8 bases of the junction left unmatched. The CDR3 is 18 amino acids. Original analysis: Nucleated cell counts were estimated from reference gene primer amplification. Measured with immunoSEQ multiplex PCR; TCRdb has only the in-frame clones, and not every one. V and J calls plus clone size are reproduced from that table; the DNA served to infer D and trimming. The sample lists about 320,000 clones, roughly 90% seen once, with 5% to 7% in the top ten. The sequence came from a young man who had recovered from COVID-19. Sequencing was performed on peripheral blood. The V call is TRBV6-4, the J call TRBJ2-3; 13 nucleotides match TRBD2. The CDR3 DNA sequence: TGTGCCAGCAGTCCCCAGGGGACTAGCGGGGCAAGCACAGATACGCAGTATTTT. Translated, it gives CASSPQGTSGASTDTQYF.